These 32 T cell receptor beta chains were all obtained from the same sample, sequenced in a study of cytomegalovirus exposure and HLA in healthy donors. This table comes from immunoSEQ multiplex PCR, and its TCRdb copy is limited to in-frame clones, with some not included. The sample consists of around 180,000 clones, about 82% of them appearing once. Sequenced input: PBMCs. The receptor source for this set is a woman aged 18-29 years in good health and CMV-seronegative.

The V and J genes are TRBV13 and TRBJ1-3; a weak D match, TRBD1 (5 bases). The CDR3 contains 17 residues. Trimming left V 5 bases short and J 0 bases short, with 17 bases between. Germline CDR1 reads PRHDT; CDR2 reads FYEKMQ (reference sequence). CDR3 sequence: CASSPGGKASSGNTIYF. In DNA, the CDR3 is TGTGCCAGCAGCCCCGGGGGGAAGGCGTCCTCTGGAAACACCATATATTTT.

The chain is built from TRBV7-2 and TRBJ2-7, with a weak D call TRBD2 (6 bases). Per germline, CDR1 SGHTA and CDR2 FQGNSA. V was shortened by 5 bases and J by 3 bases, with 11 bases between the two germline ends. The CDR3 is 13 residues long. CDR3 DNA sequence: TGTGCCAGCAGCCGGGACTTAAACTACGAGCAGTACTTC. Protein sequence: CASSRDLNYEQYF.

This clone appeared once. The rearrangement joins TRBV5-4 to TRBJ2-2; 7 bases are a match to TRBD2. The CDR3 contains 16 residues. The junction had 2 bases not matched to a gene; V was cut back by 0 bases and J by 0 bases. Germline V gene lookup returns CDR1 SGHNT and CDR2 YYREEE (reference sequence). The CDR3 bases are TGTGCCAGCAGCTTGGGGGGACTAACGAACACCGGGGAGCTGTTTTTT. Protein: CASSLGGLTNTGELFF.

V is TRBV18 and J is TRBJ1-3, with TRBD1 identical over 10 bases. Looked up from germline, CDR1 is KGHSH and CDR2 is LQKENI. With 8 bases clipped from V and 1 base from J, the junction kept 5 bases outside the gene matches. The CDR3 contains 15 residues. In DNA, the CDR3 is TGTGCCAGCGCCACGGGACAGGGGTCTGGAAACACCATATATTTT. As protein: CASATGQGSGNTIYF.

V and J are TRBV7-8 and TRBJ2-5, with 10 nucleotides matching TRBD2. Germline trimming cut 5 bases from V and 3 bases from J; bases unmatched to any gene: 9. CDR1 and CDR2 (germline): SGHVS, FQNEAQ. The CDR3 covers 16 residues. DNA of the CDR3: TGTGCCAGCAGCCTCCACCGGACTAGCGGAAAAGAGACCCAGTACTTC. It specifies CASSLHRTSGKETQYF.

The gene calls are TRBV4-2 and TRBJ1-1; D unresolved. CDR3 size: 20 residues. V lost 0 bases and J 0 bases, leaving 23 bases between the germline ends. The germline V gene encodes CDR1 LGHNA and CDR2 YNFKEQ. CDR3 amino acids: CASSQDSGSGGFSMNTEAFF. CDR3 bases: TGTGCCAGCAGCCAAGATAGCGGCAGTGGAGGGTTTTCCATGAACACTGAAGCTTTCTTT.

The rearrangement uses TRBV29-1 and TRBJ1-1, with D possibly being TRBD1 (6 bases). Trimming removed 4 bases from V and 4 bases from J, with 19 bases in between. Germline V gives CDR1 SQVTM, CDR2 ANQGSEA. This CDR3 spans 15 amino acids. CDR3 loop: CSVVIANRASTEAFF. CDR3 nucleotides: TGCAGCGTTGTGATTGCCAACAGGGCATCCACTGAAGCTTTCTTT.

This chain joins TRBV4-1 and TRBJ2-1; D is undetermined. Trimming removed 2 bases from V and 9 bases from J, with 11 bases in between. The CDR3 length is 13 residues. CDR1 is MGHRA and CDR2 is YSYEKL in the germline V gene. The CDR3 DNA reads TGCGCCAGCAGCCAATACCCGAGTGGTGAGCAGTTCTTC. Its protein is CASSQYPSGEQFF.

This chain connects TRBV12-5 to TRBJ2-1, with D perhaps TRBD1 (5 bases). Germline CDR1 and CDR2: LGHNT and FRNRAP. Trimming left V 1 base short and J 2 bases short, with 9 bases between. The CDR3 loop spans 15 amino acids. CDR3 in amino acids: CASGLGQGAYNEQFF. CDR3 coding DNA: TGTGCTAGTGGTTTGGGACAAGGGGCCTACAATGAGCAGTTCTTC.

The CDR3 region is CASSLLTGGNTEAFF. DNA for the CDR3: TGTGCCAGCAGTCTTTTGACAGGAGGGAACACTGAAGCTTTCTTT. The chain joins TRBV2 to TRBJ1-1, with D maybe TRBD1 (6 bases). Germline V gene sequence: CDR1 SNHLY, CDR2 FYNNEI. V was shortened by 5 bases and J by 1 base, with 14 bases between the two germline ends. The CDR3 extends over 15 amino acids.

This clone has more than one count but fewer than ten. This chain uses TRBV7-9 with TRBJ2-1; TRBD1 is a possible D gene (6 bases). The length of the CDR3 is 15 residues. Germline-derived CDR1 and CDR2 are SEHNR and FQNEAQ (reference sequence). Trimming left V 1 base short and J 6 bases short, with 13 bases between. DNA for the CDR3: TGTGCCAGCAGCTTAGGGGGGCTAACGGGCAATGAGCAGTTCTTC. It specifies CASSLGGLTGNEQFF.

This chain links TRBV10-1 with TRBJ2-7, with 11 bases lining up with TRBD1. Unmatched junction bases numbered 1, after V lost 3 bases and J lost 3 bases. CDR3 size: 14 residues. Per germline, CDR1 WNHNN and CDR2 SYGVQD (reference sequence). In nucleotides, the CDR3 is TGCGCCAGCAGTGATGGGACAGGGGGCTACGAGCAGTACTTC. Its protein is CASSDGTGGYEQYF.

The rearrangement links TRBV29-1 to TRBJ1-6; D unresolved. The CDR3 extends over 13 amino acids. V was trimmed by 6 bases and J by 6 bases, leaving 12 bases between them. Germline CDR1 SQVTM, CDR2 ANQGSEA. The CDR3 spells CSVREAGNSPLHF. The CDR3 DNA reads TGCAGCGTCCGGGAGGCAGGTAATTCACCCCTCCACTTT.

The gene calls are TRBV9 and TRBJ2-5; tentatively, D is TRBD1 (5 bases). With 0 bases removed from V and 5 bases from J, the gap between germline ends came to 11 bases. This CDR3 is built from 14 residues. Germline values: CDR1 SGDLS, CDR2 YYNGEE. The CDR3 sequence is CASSVVSRQETQYF. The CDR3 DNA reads TGTGCCAGCAGCGTAGTTTCCAGACAGGAGACCCAGTACTTC.

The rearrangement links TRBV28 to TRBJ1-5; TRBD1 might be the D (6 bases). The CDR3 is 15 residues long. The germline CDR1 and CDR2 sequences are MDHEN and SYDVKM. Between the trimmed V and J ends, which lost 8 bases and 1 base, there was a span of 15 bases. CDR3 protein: CASRMGGPSNQPQHF. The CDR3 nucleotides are TGTGCCAGCCGCATGGGGGGGCCCAGCAATCAGCCCCAGCATTTT.

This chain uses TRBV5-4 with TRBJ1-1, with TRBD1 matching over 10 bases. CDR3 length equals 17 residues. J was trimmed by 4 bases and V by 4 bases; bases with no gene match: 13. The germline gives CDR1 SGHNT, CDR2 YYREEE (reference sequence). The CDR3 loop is CASSGTGAPLGGTEAFF. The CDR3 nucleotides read TGTGCCAGCAGCGGGACAGGGGCCCCCCTAGGAGGCACTGAAGCTTTCTTT.

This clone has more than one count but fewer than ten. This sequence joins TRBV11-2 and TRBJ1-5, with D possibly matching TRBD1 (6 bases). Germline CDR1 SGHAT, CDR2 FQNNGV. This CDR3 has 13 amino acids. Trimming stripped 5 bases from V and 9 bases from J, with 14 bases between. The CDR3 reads CASSREGGRPQHF. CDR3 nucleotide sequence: TGTGCCAGCAGCCGTGAGGGGGGGAGGCCCCAGCATTTT.

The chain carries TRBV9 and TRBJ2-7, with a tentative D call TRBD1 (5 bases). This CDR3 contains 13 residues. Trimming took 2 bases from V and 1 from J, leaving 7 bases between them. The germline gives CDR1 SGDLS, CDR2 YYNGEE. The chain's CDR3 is CASSVDMSYEQYF. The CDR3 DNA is TGTGCCAGCAGCGTGGACATGTCCTACGAGCAGTACTTC.

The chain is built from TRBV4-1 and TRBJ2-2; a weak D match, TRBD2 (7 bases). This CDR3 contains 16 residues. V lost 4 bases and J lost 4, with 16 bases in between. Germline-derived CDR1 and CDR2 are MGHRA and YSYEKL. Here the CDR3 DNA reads TGCGCCAGCAGCCGGGAGGGGGGTACTGGCACCGGGGAGCTGTTTTTT. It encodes CASSREGGTGTGELFF.

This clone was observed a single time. CDR3 protein: CASSLAATEAFF. CDR3 DNA sequence: TGTGCCAGCAGTCTCGCGGCCACTGAAGCTTTCTTT. The gene calls are TRBV14 and TRBJ1-1; D remains unclear. Germline V gives CDR1 SGHDN, CDR2 FVKESK. The CDR3 has 12 residues. V lost 6 bases and J lost 4, with 9 bases in between.

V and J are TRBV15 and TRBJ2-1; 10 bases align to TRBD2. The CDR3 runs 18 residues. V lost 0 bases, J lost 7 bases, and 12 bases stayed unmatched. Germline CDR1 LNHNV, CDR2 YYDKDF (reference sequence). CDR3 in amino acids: CATSRERGGGLAFNEQFF. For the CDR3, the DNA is TGTGCCACCAGCAGAGAGCGAGGCGGGGGACTAGCGTTTAATGAGCAGTTCTTC.

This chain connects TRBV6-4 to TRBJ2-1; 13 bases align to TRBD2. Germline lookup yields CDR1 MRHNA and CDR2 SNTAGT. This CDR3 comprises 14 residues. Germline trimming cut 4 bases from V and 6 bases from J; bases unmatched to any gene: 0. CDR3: CASSGTSGSNEQFF. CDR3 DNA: TGTGCCAGCAGTGGGACTAGCGGGAGCAATGAGCAGTTCTTC.

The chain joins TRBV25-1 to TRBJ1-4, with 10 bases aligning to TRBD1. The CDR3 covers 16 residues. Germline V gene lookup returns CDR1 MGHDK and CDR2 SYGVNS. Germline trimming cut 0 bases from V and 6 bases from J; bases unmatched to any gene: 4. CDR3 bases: TGTGCCAGCAGTGAATATCGGGGACAGGGGTATGAAAAACTGTTTTTT. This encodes CASSEYRGQGYEKLFF.

CDR3 nucleotides: TGTGCCAGCTCACCAACGCTAGCGGGACAAACCACCGGGGAGCTGTTTTTT. Amino acid sequence: CASSPTLAGQTTGELFF. The chain has TRBV18 and TRBJ2-2; the match to TRBD2 covers 9 bases. Trimming cost V 2 bases and J 4 bases; bases outside gene matches: 8. This CDR3 is built from 17 residues. CDR1 KGHSH and CDR2 LQKENI come from the germline V gene.

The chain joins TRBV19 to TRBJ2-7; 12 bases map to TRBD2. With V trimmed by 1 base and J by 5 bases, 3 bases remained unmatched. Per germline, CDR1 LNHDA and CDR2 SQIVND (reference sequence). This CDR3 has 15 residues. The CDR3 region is CASSIALAGGDEQYF. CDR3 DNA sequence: TGTGCCAGTAGTATAGCACTAGCGGGGGGTGACGAGCAGTACTTC.

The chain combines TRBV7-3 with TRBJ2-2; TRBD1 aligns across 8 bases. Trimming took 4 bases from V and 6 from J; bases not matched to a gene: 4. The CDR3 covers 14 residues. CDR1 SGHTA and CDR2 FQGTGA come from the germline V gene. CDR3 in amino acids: CASSSTGVSGELFF. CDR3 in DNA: TGTGCCAGCAGCTCGACAGGGGTATCCGGGGAGCTGTTTTTT.

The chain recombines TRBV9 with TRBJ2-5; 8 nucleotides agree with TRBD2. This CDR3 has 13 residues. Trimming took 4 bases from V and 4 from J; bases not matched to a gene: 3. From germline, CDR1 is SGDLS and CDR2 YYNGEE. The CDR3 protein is CASSSGGRETQYF. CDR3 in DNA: TGTGCCAGCAGCAGCGGGGGAAGAGAGACCCAGTACTTC.

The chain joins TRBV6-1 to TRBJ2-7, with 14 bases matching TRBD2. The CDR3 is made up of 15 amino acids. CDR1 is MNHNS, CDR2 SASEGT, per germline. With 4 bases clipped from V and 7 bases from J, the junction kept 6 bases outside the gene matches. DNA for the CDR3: TGTGCCAGCAGTGGGGGACTAGCGGGAGTTTCTGAGCAGTACTTC. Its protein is CASSGGLAGVSEQYF.

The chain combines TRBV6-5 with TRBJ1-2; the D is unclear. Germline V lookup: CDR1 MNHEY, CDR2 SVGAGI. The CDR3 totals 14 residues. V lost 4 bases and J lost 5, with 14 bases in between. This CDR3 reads CASSWSGHDYGYTF. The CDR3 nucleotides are TGTGCCAGCAGTTGGTCAGGCCACGATTATGGCTACACCTTC.

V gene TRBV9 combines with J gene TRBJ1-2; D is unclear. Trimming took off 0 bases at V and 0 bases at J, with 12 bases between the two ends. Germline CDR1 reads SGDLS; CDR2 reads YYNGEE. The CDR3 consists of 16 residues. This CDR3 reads CASSVAGRRANYGYTF. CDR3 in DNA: TGTGCCAGCAGCGTAGCTGGCAGGCGAGCTAACTATGGCTACACCTTC.

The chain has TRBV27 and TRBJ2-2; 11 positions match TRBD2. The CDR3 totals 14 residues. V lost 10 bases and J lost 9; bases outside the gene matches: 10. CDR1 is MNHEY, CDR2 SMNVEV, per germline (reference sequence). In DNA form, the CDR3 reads TGTGCCACCGGAATAGCGGGAGGGCCAAGGGAGCTGTTTTTT. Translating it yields CATGIAGGPRELFF.

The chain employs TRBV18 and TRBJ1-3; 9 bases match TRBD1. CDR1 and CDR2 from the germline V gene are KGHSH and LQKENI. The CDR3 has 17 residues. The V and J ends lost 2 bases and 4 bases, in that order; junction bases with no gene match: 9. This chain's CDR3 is CASSPASVQGAGNTIYF. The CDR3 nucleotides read TGTGCCAGCTCACCAGCCTCGGTACAGGGGGCAGGAAACACCATATATTTT.